This passage covers 6 T cell receptor beta chains from one sample sequenced in a study of early T cells in non-severe SARS-CoV-2 infection (dated by TCRdb to the early 2020s). The library relied on 5' RACE. The listed sequencing device is NextSeq 500. Through fastp at Q25 and MiXCR, TCRdb rebuilt clones from the public reads, retaining in-frame beta chains. For every CDR3 protein sequence, its rows merge into one entry that carries the most common genes and DNA. The sample has about 37,000 distinct CDR3 sequences on record, roughly 5% of them singletons. The top ten clonotypes cover 25% to 30% of the sample. The sequenced sample was whole blood. These receptors were collected from an adult who was a healthcare worker with PCR-confirmed SARS-CoV-2 infection or an uninfected control (not recorded which).

This clonotype was seen a handful of times. The chain couples TRBV12-3 or TRBV12-4 to TRBJ2-1; D gene unclear. CDR3 length equals 11 residues. The V and J ends lost 5 bases and 9 bases respectively, with 8 bases between them. The DNA of the CDR3 is TGTGCCAGCAGTCCAGGACCTGAGCAGTTCTTC. Translation: CASSPGPEQFF.

This clonotype was picked up a small number of times. V is TRBV5-1 and J is TRBJ1-2; D is possibly TRBD1 (6 bases). Germline V gene sequence: CDR1 SGHRS, CDR2 YFSETQ. The CDR3 runs to 15 residues. The V end was cut by 0 bases, the J end by 5 bases, with 14 bases between. CDR3 in amino acids: CASSLEQGGTYGYTF. The DNA of the CDR3 is TGCGCCAGCAGCTTGGAACAGGGAGGGACTTATGGCTACACCTTC.

Turning to this clonotype: A much larger clone differs by one base, so this may be a read error. V usage is TRBV7-8 and J usage is TRBJ2-7; TRBD2 might be the D (5 bases). The CDR3 runs 14 residues. The V end lost 0 bases, the J end lost 6 bases, and 12 bases lay between the germline ends. Germline V gene sequence: CDR1 SGHVS, CDR2 FQNEAQ. The DNA for the CDR3 is TGTGCCAGCAGCTTAGCCGAGACTACCCTCGAGCAGTACTTC. This sequence encodes CASSLAETTLEQYF.

The table lists this clonotype with many counts. The rearrangement uses TRBV11-2 and TRBJ2-7; possible D gene TRBD2, 6 bases. Germline-derived CDR1 and CDR2 are SGHAT and FQNNGV. V gave up 3 bases and J gave up 7 bases, with 13 bases separating them. This CDR3 is built from 13 residues. Here the CDR3 reads CASSFTGTWEQYF. CDR3 DNA sequence: TGTGCCAGCAGCTTTACCGGGACTTGGGAGCAGTACTTC.

This clonotype was seen repeatedly, ten times or more. This chain connects TRBV19 to TRBJ1-2, with 9 positions matching TRBD1. This CDR3 is 15 amino acids long. J lost 5 bases, V lost 3 bases, and 7 bases had no gene match. Germline V lookup: CDR1 LNHDA, CDR2 SQIVND (reference sequence). CDR3 amino acids: CASSIPGTGWYGYTF. The CDR3 DNA reads TGTGCCAGTAGTATCCCCGGGACAGGGTGGTATGGCTACACCTTC.

This clonotype was observed at least ten times. This sequence joins TRBV19 and TRBJ1-2; weak D call: TRBD1 (6 bases). The CDR3 covers 14 residues. Trimming left V 4 bases short and J 2 bases short, with 11 bases between. Germline CDR1 LNHDA, CDR2 SQIVND (reference sequence). CDR3 sequence (DNA): TGTGCCAGTAGTACCCCGCAGGGGAACTATGGCTACACCTTC. This codes for CASSTPQGNYGYTF.